The 2 T cell receptor beta chains presented below share a single source sample, sequenced in a study of CD4+ T cells in melanoma. TCRdb's copy holds only in-frame clones and misses some; the assay was immunoSEQ multiplex PCR. The table shows about 14,000 clones, with around two thirds occurring only once. The sample comprised cells from a culture (not recorded whether cultured in vitro). The receptor set was obtained from a human donor with melanoma.

This clone was detected a few times. The gene calls are TRBV9 and TRBJ1-6; no reliable D call. The germline CDR1 and CDR2 sequences are SGDLS and YYNGEE. There are 14 residues in the CDR3. V lost 0 bases, J lost 7 bases, and 8 bases lay in between. The DNA for the CDR3 is TGTGCCAGCAGCGTAGTGCCGGTGAATTCACCCCTCCACTTT. Translating gives CASSVVPVNSPLHF.

This chain uses TRBV12-5 with TRBJ2-5; D may be TRBD1 or TRBD2 (5 bases each). The CDR3 loop spans 17 amino acids. Germline V gives CDR1 LGHNT, CDR2 FRNRAP. V lost 5 bases, J lost 3 bases, and 22 bases lay in between. In DNA form, the CDR3 reads TGTGCTAGTGGTCCAATGGGGGTACAGTTTAGGGAAGAGACCCAGTACTTC. This gives the protein CASGPMGVQFREETQYF. The full variable domain, completed using reference TRBV12-5 and TRBJ2-5, is DARVTQTPRHKVTEMGQEVTMRCQPILGHNTVFWYRQTMMQGLELLAYFRNRAPLDDSGMPKDRFSAEMPDATLATLKIQPSEPRDSAVYFCASGPMGVQFREETQYFGPGTRLLVL.